These 21 T cell receptor beta chains share one sample of origin, sequenced in a study of monozygotic twins with inflammatory bowel disease. Using the 5' RACE reads, TCRdb records one entry per CDR3 protein without DNA. The sample table sets out approximately 150,000 distinct CDR3 sequences. The material sequenced was blood. All receptors derive from a human donor with ulcerative colitis or Crohn's disease, or a healthy co-twin of an affected twin (not recorded which).

This sequence joins TRBV28 and TRBJ2-7; the TRBD2 assignment by TCRdb is unverifiable without DNA. The CDR3 has 14 residues. The germline CDR1 and CDR2 sequences are MDHEN and SYDVKM. This chain's CDR3 is CASGRAGGRYEQYF.

The chain is built from TRBV20-1 and TRBJ2-1; no DNA is available, so the TRBD1 call from TCRdb remains unchecked. Germline CDR1 reads DFQATT; CDR2 reads SNEGSKA (reference sequence). The CDR3 spans 14 residues. The CDR3 spells CSAPGAGGQGEQFF.

This rearrangement joins TRBV4-1 to TRBJ1-4. This CDR3 comprises 14 residues. Germline V lookup: CDR1 MGHRA, CDR2 YSYEKL. The CDR3 is CASSQVTVGEKLFF.

The V and J genes are TRBV6-1 and TRBJ1-1; TCRdb's D gene call, TRBD1, goes unchecked for lack of DNA. Germline-derived CDR1 and CDR2 are MNHNS and SASEGT. CDR3 length: 15 residues. This chain's CDR3 is CASFSPRGGITEAFF.

The chain has TRBV12-3 or TRBV12-4 and TRBJ2-7. The CDR3 runs 14 residues. The CDR3 here is CASSLAGDVGEQYF.

The chain couples TRBV7-3 to TRBJ2-7; absent DNA, TCRdb's TRBD2 call cannot be checked. CDR1 SGHTA and CDR2 FQGTGA come from the germline V gene. The CDR3 contains 13 residues. The CDR3 reads CASSMGLAYEQYF.

CDR3 sequence: CSARDRRLAVYNEQFF. The rearrangement joins TRBV20-1 to TRBJ2-1; absent DNA, TCRdb's TRBD2 call cannot be checked. The V gene's germline CDR1 is DFQATT and CDR2 SNEGSKA (reference sequence). The CDR3 loop spans 16 amino acids.

This rearrangement joins TRBV7-2 to TRBJ1-5; TCRdb outputs TRBD1, but without DNA this stays unchecked. The CDR3 covers 15 residues. Germline V CDR1 and CDR2: SGHTA, FQGNSA. This CDR3 reads CASSLGTGGSQPQHF.

The chain couples TRBV5-4 to TRBJ2-1; TCRdb's assignment of TRBD2 cannot be checked, as there is no DNA. Germline loops: CDR1 SGHNT, CDR2 YYREEE (reference sequence). This CDR3 is 16 amino acids long. CDR3: CASSSLAGGPGSEQFF. The variable domain in full, with the rest retrieved from reference TRBV5-4 and TRBJ2-1, is ETGVTQSPTHLIKTRGQQVTLRCSSQSGHNTVSWYQQALGQGPQFIFQYYREEENGRGNFPPRFSGLQFPNYSSELNVNALELDDSALYLCASSSLAGGPGSEQFFGPGTRLTVL.

The chain combines TRBV5-6 with TRBJ2-3; the TRBD1 assignment by TCRdb is unverifiable without DNA. Germline V gives CDR1 SGHDT, CDR2 YYEEEE. CDR3 size: 15 residues. CDR3 residues: CASSLTGEGTDTQYF.

V usage is TRBV28 and J usage is TRBJ2-7; the TCRdb call, TRBD1, lacks DNA for checking. The CDR3 loop spans 13 amino acids. Per the germline V gene, CDR1 is MDHEN and CDR2 is SYDVKM. CDR3 loop: CASSPRSQNEQYF. Drawing the rest from reference TRBV28 and TRBJ2-7, the complete variable domain is DVKVTQSSRYLVKRTGEKVFLECVQDMDHENMFWYRQDPGLGLRLIYFSYDVKMKEKGDIPEGYSVSREKKERFSLILESASTNQTSMYLCASSPRSQNEQYFGPGTRLTVT.

The rearrangement links TRBV20-1 to TRBJ1-5; the TRBD1 assignment by TCRdb is unverifiable without DNA. Germline CDR1 reads DFQATT; CDR2 reads SNEGSKA (reference sequence). The CDR3 runs 16 residues. The CDR3 protein is CSARYPYSGGNQPQHF.

The chain links TRBV29-1 to TRBJ2-3; TCRdb's D gene call, TRBD2, goes unchecked for lack of DNA. This CDR3 is 16 amino acids long. From germline, CDR1 is SQVTM and CDR2 ANQGSEA. This CDR3 reads CSVGGTSGSFEDTQYF.

This CDR3 is CASSREGLRTEAFF. The V gene is TRBV4-2, the J gene TRBJ1-1. Germline V gives CDR1 LGHNA, CDR2 YNFKEQ. The CDR3 has 14 residues.

This rearrangement joins TRBV3-1 to TRBJ2-2; checking the TCRdb D call of TRBD2 is not possible without DNA. CDR3 length equals 16 residues. CDR1 is LGHDT, CDR2 YNNKEL, per germline (reference sequence). This CDR3 reads CASSQVILEGSGELFF.

The genes are TRBV4-2 and TRBJ1-1. The CDR3 extends over 13 amino acids. Germline-derived CDR1 and CDR2 are LGHNA and YNFKEQ. CDR3 sequence reads: CASSHLKDTEAFF.

The chain has TRBV5-1 and TRBJ2-7; TCRdb lists TRBD1, though no DNA is available to test this call. CDR1 is SGHRS and CDR2 is YFSETQ in the germline V gene. The CDR3 runs 14 residues. This CDR3 is CASSLVRGSGEQYF.

This CDR3 reads CATSDRGARPQHF. V gene TRBV24-1 combines with J gene TRBJ1-5; TCRdb calls TRBD1, which cannot be checked without DNA. This CDR3 spans 13 amino acids. Germline V gene sequence: CDR1 KGHDR, CDR2 SFDVKD.

The genes are TRBV19 and TRBJ2-2; TCRdb calls TRBD1, which cannot be checked without DNA. Germline V lookup: CDR1 LNHDA, CDR2 SQIVND (reference sequence). This CDR3 spans 13 amino acids. This chain's CDR3 is CASSRQGAGELFF.

The rearrangement links TRBV5-1 to TRBJ1-6; TCRdb indicates TRBD1, and absent DNA this call remains unverified. Germline V gives CDR1 SGHRS, CDR2 YFSETQ. The CDR3 spans 15 residues. The CDR3: CASRRGLKDTSPLHF.

This chain connects TRBV14 to TRBJ1-1. CDR3 size: 14 residues. Germline loops: CDR1 SGHDN, CDR2 FVKESK. The CDR3 region is CASSQQGRNTEAFF.